This T cell receptor beta chain was obtained from a study of CD8+ T cells in alopecia areata (dated by TCRdb to the late 2010s). Concerning the study at large: The treated patients took part in an open-label pilot trial in which moderate-to-severe alopecia areata was treated with oral tofacitinib at 5 to 10 mg twice daily. Patients stayed on tofacitinib for 6 to 18 months and then had 6 months of follow-up off drug so that delayed response and recurrence could be assessed. High-throughput TCRbeta sequencing was used to examine T cell clonal expansion in alopecia areata in both the C3H/HeJ mouse model and human patients. In humans, TCRbeta sequencing was performed on scalp tissue and on sorted CD4+ and CD8+ peripheral blood T cells from healthy controls and from patients with patchy or totalis/universalis alopecia areata. Patients on tofacitinib were biopsied at baseline and after 4 and 24 weeks of treatment, and several of the patients also had a later scalp biopsy. Scalp clonality was compared across normal scalp (n=4), patchy alopecia areata scalp (n=8), and alopecia totalis/universalis scalp (n=8). RNA was obtained with the PAXgene miRNA kit for fixed scalp, the miRNeasy kit for PBMCs, and the RNeasy kit for mouse skin. Amplification of TCRbeta CDR3 regions was done by immunoSEQ multiplex PCR using 35 Vbeta forward primers and 13 Jbeta reverse primers. Here is what the overall study found, with its caveats: Compared with mice, TCR sequences shared between patients were less clear, possibly partly because of HLA diversity across the patient population. Lesional scalp, especially in alopecia totalis/universalis, showed higher clonality and more expanded CD8+ clones than normal scalp, suggesting antigenic drive. Scalp TCR repertoire analysis is complicated because resident alphabeta T cells in normal human skin are also sequenced, whereas mouse skin is dominated by gammadelta T cells.

The time point label corresponds to: baseline before oral tofacitinib. Peripheral blood and lesional scalp punch biopsies were obtained from patients with alopecia areata. Human scalp biopsies were immediately fixed in PAXgene tissue containers. The CDR3, from cysteine to phenylalanine, totals 14 residues. CDR3 DNA only is kept here, 42 bases in frame from base 1. The germline V gene specifies SNHLY as CDR1 and FYNNEI as CDR2. V is pared back by 4 bases and J by 2 bases, with 10 bases lying between the germline termini. Libraries were built with the immunoSEQ multiplex PCR assay. RNA was extracted from all samples and reverse transcribed into cDNA as template for TCR sequencing. SuperScript III was used to make first-strand cDNA, primed with a 2:1 mix of oligo-dT and random hexamers. A synthetic immune receptor repertoire was used to gauge amplification bias, and whatever bias remained was removed computationally. Processing in the source paper ran as follows. Raw reads were preprocessed to remove errors, and CDR3 was defined according to IMGT conventions as the region from the conserved cysteine to phenylalanine. Clonality was computed as 1 minus the Shannon entropy, with the entropy normalized by log2 of the number of productive unique TCRs. Scalp TCRbeta sequences were cross-referenced with sorted blood CD4 and CD8 repertoires so that the CD4 or CD8 identity of scalp clones could be inferred. TCRdb re-hosts the immuneACCESS table, in-frame sequences only. Its copies lack some clones; in the studies checked, an unresolved V gene accounts for under half of them, and the cause for the rest is not known. V and J calls and clone size are those listed in that table; D and trimming were worked out from the DNA. This sample gives about 11,000 clones in total; roughly 62% of them show up just once. The ten largest clones capture approximately 8.1% of the sample.

Regarding this clone: There is no known antigen for this receptor. Per-base quality was not reported, and no clone a single base away is much larger than it.

This receptor was taken from a human donor with alopecia areata. The sample here was skin, taken at week 0. The rearrangement joined TRBV2 to TRBJ2-3; the D gene remains uncertain. For the CDR3, the sequence is CASSGSIHTDTQYF. The nucleotide sequence is given as TGTGCCAGCAGTGGGTCTATCCACACAGATACGCAGTATTTT.